The 12 T cell receptor beta chains presented below share a single source sample, sequenced in a study of T cell clusters in autoimmune cytopenias. TRB rearrangements were amplified by touch-down multiplex PCR with mixed TRB-A/B primers. For each CDR3 protein, TCRdb gives one entry from its re-call of the multiplex PCR reads, without DNA. Reported are approximately 3,100 distinct CDR3 sequences; the ten largest clones contain 4% to 5%. Each sample's input was around 250 ng genomic DNA, some 40,000 genome equivalents. The sequencing sample was made of peripheral blood. Every receptor here comes from a human donor with an autoimmune cytopenia or autoimmune hepatitis (not recorded which).

According to its frequency, this clonotype is medium-sized. V is TRBV15 and J is TRBJ2-2; without DNA, the TCRdb call of TRBD1 cannot be checked. The CDR3 spans 16 residues. The germline CDR1 and CDR2 sequences are LNHNV and YYDKDF (reference sequence). CDR3 loop: CATSRPLWGQTGELFF. Together with reference TRBV15 and TRBJ2-2, the CDR3 gives the full variable domain: DAMVIQNPRYQVTQFGKPVTLSCSQTLNHNVMYWYQQKSSQAPKLLFHYYDKDFNNEADTPDNFQSRRPNTSFCFLDIRSPGLGDTAMYLCATSRPLWGQTGELFFGEGSRLTVL.

This rearrangement joins TRBV18 to TRBJ1-2. The germline CDR1 and CDR2 sequences are KGHSH and LQKENI. The CDR3 sequence is 15 residues long. The chain's CDR3 is CASSPSSGLNYGYTF.

The chain combines TRBV6-2 or TRBV6-3 with TRBJ2-1. From germline, CDR1 is MNHEY and CDR2 SVGEGT. This CDR3 spans 13 amino acids. CDR3 sequence reads: CASSYSLGNEQFF.

The V and J genes are TRBV11-2 and TRBJ2-7. The germline gives CDR1 SGHAT, CDR2 FQNNGV. This CDR3 contains 15 residues. The CDR3: CASSPYGGTTYEQYF.

Its frequency marks this clonotype as medium-sized. This chain uses TRBV27 with TRBJ1-6. Per the germline V gene, CDR1 is MNHEY and CDR2 is SMNVEV (reference sequence). This CDR3 has 14 amino acids. CDR3 residues: CASSPRGRASPLHF.

This clonotype counts as medium-sized by frequency. The rearrangement joins TRBV18 to TRBJ2-5. The V gene's germline CDR1 is KGHSH and CDR2 LQKENI. CDR3 length: 15 amino acids. CDR3 region: CASSPVGGYQETQYF. Variable domain in full (rest from reference TRBV18 and TRBJ2-5): NAGVMQNPRHLVRRRGQEARLRCSPMKGHSHVYWYRQLPEEGLKFMVYLQKENIIDESGMPKERFSAEFPKEGPSILRIQQVVRGDSAAYFCASSPVGGYQETQYFGPGTRLLVL.

This chain connects TRBV28 to TRBJ1-1. The CDR3 is 14 residues long. Germline lookup yields CDR1 MDHEN and CDR2 SYDVKM. The CDR3 protein is CASFATLMNTEAFF.

The chain has TRBV4-3 and TRBJ1-2; TCRdb calls TRBD1, which cannot be checked without DNA. Germline CDR1 reads LGHNA; CDR2 reads YSLEER. This CDR3 has 13 residues. This CDR3 is CASSQTGGLGYTF.

By frequency, this clonotype is medium-sized. V gene TRBV12-3 or TRBV12-4 combines with J gene TRBJ2-2; the D call from TCRdb, TRBD2, cannot be confirmed without DNA. This CDR3 is built from 13 residues. The CDR3 reads CASNPFSGGELFF.

This clonotype is deemed large by its frequency. The chain couples TRBV19 to TRBJ2-6; TCRdb selects TRBD1, and the lack of DNA leaves this call unchecked. The CDR3 contains 17 residues. From germline, CDR1 is LNHDA and CDR2 SQIVND (reference sequence). This chain's CDR3 is CASSLWTGGLGANVLTF.

The V gene is TRBV20-1, the J gene TRBJ2-6; checking the TCRdb D call of TRBD1 is not possible without DNA. Germline loops: CDR1 DFQATT, CDR2 SNEGSKA (reference sequence). This CDR3 contains 15 residues. CDR3 region: CSASRGDSGANVLTF.

This chain joins TRBV18 and TRBJ2-5. Germline CDR1 and CDR2: KGHSH and LQKENI. The CDR3 sequence is 12 residues long. The CDR3 sequence is CASSPTRKTQYF.